Only one count was recorded for the clone carrying this T cell receptor (beta chain). Its antigen is undetermined. Losses at the gene ends were 2 bases for V and 0 bases for J; bases not matched to a gene: 3. The CDR3 runs 15 residues. Germline V gene sequence: CDR1 MNHEY, CDR2 SVGAGI. Generated by immunoSEQ multiplex PCR, the TCRdb table keeps only in-frame clones and is missing some. The table shows 100,000 or so clones, with 85% to 95% occurring only once. This sample was taken from a study of siplizumab effects on memory and regulatory T cells. Study-level results: Naive T cells were seen as more diverse than memory cells and as major alloresponse contributors. Neither a naive nor a memory phenotype was assignable to roughly 75-95% of proliferating CD4+ or CD8+ clones. Just a small share of alloreactive clones was traced back to unstimulated subsets.

The clonotype originates from a human donor in good health. The V call is TRBV6-5, the J call TRBJ2-7; 8 bases map to TRBD1. Sequencing was done on a sample of non-Treg CD4+ T cells sorted from blood. CDR3 DNA sequence: TGTGCCAGCAGTTACCAGGGGGCCCGCTCCTACGAGCAGTACTTC. It translates to CASSYQGARSYEQYF.